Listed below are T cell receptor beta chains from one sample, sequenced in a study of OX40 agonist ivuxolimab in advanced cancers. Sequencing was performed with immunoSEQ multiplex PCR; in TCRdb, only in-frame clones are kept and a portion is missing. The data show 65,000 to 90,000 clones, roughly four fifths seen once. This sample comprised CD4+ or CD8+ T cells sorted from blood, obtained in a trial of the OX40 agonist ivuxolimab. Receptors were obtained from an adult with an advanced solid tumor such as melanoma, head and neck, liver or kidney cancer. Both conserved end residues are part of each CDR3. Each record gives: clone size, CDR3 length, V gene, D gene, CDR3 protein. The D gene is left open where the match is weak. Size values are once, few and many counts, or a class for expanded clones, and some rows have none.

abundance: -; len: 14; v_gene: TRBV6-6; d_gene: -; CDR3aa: CASRRQGTIGELFF
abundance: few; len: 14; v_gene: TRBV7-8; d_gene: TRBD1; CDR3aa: CASTNAGQGYEQYF
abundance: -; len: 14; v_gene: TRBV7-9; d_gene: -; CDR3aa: CASSRQGDGNTIYF
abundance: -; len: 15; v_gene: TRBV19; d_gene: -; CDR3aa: CASSKPYSGANVLTF
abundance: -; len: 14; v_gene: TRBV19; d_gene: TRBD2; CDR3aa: CASRAREGQGTQYF
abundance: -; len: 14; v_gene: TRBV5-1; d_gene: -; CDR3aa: CASSPGTAYEKLFF
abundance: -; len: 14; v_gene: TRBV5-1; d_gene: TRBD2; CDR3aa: CASSLMTSVDEQFF
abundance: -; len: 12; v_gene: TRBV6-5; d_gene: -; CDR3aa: CASKERNQPQHF
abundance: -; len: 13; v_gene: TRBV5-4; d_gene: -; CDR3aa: CASSFWSSYTQYF
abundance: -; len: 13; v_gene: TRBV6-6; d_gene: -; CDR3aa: CASSYVQGYGYTF
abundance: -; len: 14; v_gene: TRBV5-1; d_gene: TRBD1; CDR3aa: CASSWGQENTEAFF
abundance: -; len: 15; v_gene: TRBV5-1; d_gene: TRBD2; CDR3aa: CASSVETSVTDTQYF
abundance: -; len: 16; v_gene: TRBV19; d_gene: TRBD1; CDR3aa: CASSTLGQGGITEAFF
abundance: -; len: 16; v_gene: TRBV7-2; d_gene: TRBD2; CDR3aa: CASRPALAGGFGEQYF
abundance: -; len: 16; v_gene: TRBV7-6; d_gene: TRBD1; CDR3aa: CASSSWTGMDGTEAFF
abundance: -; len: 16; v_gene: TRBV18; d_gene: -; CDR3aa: CASSPNRAVNTGELFF
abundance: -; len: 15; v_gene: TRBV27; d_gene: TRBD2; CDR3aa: CASSLLAGERKTQYF
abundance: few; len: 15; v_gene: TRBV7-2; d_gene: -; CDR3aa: CASSWDGGSTDTQYF